This T cell receptor beta chain emerged from a study of early T cells in non-severe SARS-CoV-2 infection. Study context: Sequencing input comprised bulk RNA from unsorted whole blood; chain pairing was not available.

This clonotype was recorded many times. Antigen: not known. This CDR3 has 15 amino acids. With 5 bases clipped from V and 8 bases from J, the junction kept 11 bases outside the gene matches. CDR1 and CDR2 (germline): LGHDT, YNNKEL (reference sequence). Unique molecular identifiers (one per individual cDNA molecule) were attached. TCRdb re-called the 5' RACE reads through MiXCR, storing one row per CDR3 protein. The data contain about 26,000 distinct CDR3 sequences, about 4.5% of them singletons. Findings of the study overall: Matching results from VDJdb favored anti-spike CD8 responses, leaving private and CD4 specificities undetected.

The sequence came from an adult who was a healthcare worker with PCR-confirmed SARS-CoV-2 infection or an uninfected control (not recorded which). The sequencing sample was made of whole blood. This chain connects TRBV3-1 to TRBJ1-2, with 10 bases aligning to TRBD1. The CDR3 nucleotides are TGTGCCAGCAGCAACCGACAGGGGGCGAATTTGGGCTACACCTTC. It is translated as CASSNRQGANLGYTF.